These 13 T cell receptor beta chains were all obtained from the same sample, sequenced in a study of blood T cells in healthy people across ages. Through a sample-barcoded 5' primer and a J-beta primer mix, a second PCR was run for 7 to 11 cycles. In TCRdb, the 5' RACE reads were re-called with MiXCR into one record per CDR3 protein. The top ten clones hold over 30% of a sample with hundreds of thousands of distinct CDR3 sequences, approximately 50% of them seen once. Source material: blood. These receptor sequences come from a man in his fifties or sixties in good health.

This clonotype was recorded at least ten times. This may be a read error, as it is one base from a much larger clone. The V gene is TRBV10-3, the J gene TRBJ2-1; no definite D call. Per the germline V gene, CDR1 is ENHRY and CDR2 is SYGVKD. Deletions cut 4 bases from V and 6 bases from J, with 10 bases between. The CDR3 consists of 13 residues. The CDR3 is CAISGGASNEQFF. CDR3 in DNA: TGTGCCATCAGTGGAGGCGCGAGCAATGAGCAGTTCTTC.

The chain links TRBV6-1 to TRBJ1-2; D uncertain. The CDR3 spans 15 residues. V was clipped by 2 bases and J by 4 bases, with 14 bases between them. CDR1 is MNHNS, CDR2 SASEGT, per germline. CDR3 sequence reads: CASSEIVAGVYGYTF. The CDR3 DNA reads TGTGCCAGCAGTGAAATCGTGGCGGGTGTCTATGGCTACACCTTC.

The chain links TRBV7-2 to TRBJ2-1; 7 positions agree with TRBD1. Trimming at V came to 5 bases and at J to 6 bases, leaving 7 bases not matched to a gene. CDR3 length equals 14 residues. CDR1 is SGHTA, CDR2 FQGNSA, per germline. The CDR3 coding sequence is TGTGCCAGCAGCCGAGGACAGGAACCCAATGAGCAGTTCTTC. Translating it yields CASSRGQEPNEQFF.

The sample holds a few counts of this clonotype. The chain uses TRBV5-1 and TRBJ2-1; D remains unclear. Germline CDR1 reads SGHRS; CDR2 reads YFSETQ. The V and J ends lost 4 bases and 0 bases respectively, with 5 bases between them. The CDR3 is 13 amino acids. In DNA, the CDR3 is TGCGCCAGCAGCGGGGACTCCTACAATGAGCAGTTCTTC. It is translated as CASSGDSYNEQFF.

This chain uses TRBV7-2 with TRBJ1-1; D is ambiguous. CDR3 length: 14 residues. Trimming left V 1 base short and J 4 bases short, with 10 bases between. The germline V gene encodes CDR1 SGHTA and CDR2 FQGNSA. The CDR3 DNA reads as TGTGCCAGCAGCTTAGGGCGTTATAGCACTGAAGCTTTCTTT. Translation gives CASSLGRYSTEAFF. Full variable domain (remainder filled in from reference TRBV7-2 and TRBJ1-1): GAGVSQSPSNKVTEKGKDVELRCDPISGHTALYWYRQSLGQGLEFLIYFQGNSAPDKSGLPSDRFSAERTGGSVSTLTIQRTQQEDSAVYLCASSLGRYSTEAFFGQGTRLTVV.

Here the CDR3 DNA reads TGTGCCAGCAGCAGGTTGGGACTAGCGGGTTACGGGGCCAACGTCCTGACTTTC. Protein product: CASSRLGLAGYGANVLTF. The chain combines TRBV2 with TRBJ2-6, with 12 bases fitting TRBD2. Germline CDR1 is SNHLY and CDR2 is FYNNEI. With 6 bases clipped from V and 4 bases from J, the junction kept 10 bases outside the gene matches. The CDR3 is 18 amino acids.

V is TRBV7-9 and J is TRBJ2-5; D possibly corresponds to TRBD1 (6 bases). V was clipped by 5 bases and J by 5 bases, with 15 bases between them. Germline V lookup: CDR1 SEHNR, CDR2 FQNEAQ (reference sequence). The length of the CDR3 is 14 residues. The CDR3 coding sequence is TGTGCCAGCAGCCCAGGGGCGGTGTTGGAGACCCAGTACTTC. This encodes CASSPGAVLETQYF.

Remarks on this clonotype: The conserved phenylalanine or tryptophan normally closing the CDR3 is absent here, so this likely arose from a read error. The rearrangement links TRBV6-6 to TRBJ2-5, with a tentative D call TRBD2 (5 bases). This CDR3 region has 13 residues. Germline V gene lookup returns CDR1 MNHNY and CDR2 SVGAGI (reference sequence). Trimming pared 8 bases from V and 1 base from J, leaving 11 bases between. The CDR3 DNA reads as TGTGCCAGCGGAACGAGCGGCCAAGAGACCCAGTACATC. Its translation is CASGTSGQETQYI.

This clonotype was observed once. The gene calls are TRBV9 and TRBJ2-2; D is unresolved. The CDR3 spans 12 residues. Trimming removed 1 base at V and 5 bases at J, with 3 bases between. CDR1 is SGDLS and CDR2 is YYNGEE in the germline V gene. The CDR3 region is CASSVRTGELFF. CDR3 DNA sequence: TGTGCCAGCAGCGTAAGGACCGGGGAGCTGTTTTTT.

This clonotype appeared once. This rearrangement joins TRBV5-1 to TRBJ1-4; no clear D gene. Trimming stripped 6 bases from V and 3 bases from J, with 15 bases between. The length of the CDR3 is 15 residues. Germline lookup yields CDR1 SGHRS and CDR2 YFSETQ. Here the CDR3 reads CASTPVWAANEKLFF. The CDR3 nucleotides are TGCGCCAGCACCCCAGTTTGGGCAGCTAATGAAAAACTGTTTTTT.

This clonotype was seen a few times. The chain recombines TRBV2 with TRBJ1-1, with D perhaps matching TRBD1 (5 bases). The ends were cut back, 6 bases at V and 3 bases at J, with 11 bases in the middle. CDR3 length: 13 amino acids. Per germline, CDR1 SNHLY and CDR2 FYNNEI. Here the CDR3 DNA reads TGTGCCAGCAGGGGGGAGGCGGACACTGAAGCTTTCTTT. Protein sequence: CASRGEADTEAFF.

This clonotype appeared a few times. The CDR3 is CASARASQETQYF. The CDR3, as DNA: TGCGCCAGCGCCAGGGCCAGTCAAGAGACCCAGTACTTC. The V and J genes are TRBV5-1 and TRBJ2-7; perhaps TRBD1 as D (5 bases). The assigned J gene may be wrong: the sequence end matches TRBJ2-5 better. This CDR3 contains 13 residues. Germline-derived CDR1 and CDR2 are SGHRS and YFSETQ.

V is TRBV2 and J is TRBJ2-3, with D unclear. The CDR3 loop spans 14 amino acids. Trimming took off 2 bases at V and 6 bases at J, with 12 bases between the two ends. Per the germline V gene, CDR1 is SNHLY and CDR2 is FYNNEI. The CDR3 sequence is CASSELTTYDTQYF. CDR3 bases: TGTGCCAGCAGTGAACTTACTACCTACGATACGCAGTATTTT.